This TCR beta chain was identified during a study of T cells in Graves' hyperthyroidism and ophthalmopathy. This clonotype was recorded at least ten times. The germline V gene encodes CDR1 MNHNS and CDR2 SASEGT. V dropped 6 bases and J dropped 2 bases, with 10 bases sitting between them. The CDR3 consists of 13 residues. Amplification of TCR beta CDR3 regions used RNA as the template. A first-round RT-PCR of the TCR CDR3 used the HTBI primer set. MiXCR, applied by TCRdb to the multiplex PCR reads, yields one record per CDR3 protein. The table has hundreds of thousands of distinct CDR3 sequences, more than 13% seen once.

The specimen was blood. The chain uses TRBV6-1 and TRBJ2-5, with D unresolved. The origin of this receptor is a man between 45 and 60 years old with Graves' ophthalmopathy. In DNA, the CDR3 is TGTGCCAGCAGCGAGCACCAACAAGAGACCCAGTACTTC. Protein sequence: CASSEHQQETQYF.